A selection of T cell receptor beta chains follows, all from one sample in a study of cytomegalovirus exposure and HLA in healthy donors. Generated by immunoSEQ multiplex PCR, the TCRdb table keeps only in-frame clones and is missing some. The table lists 150,000 or so clones, around 79% of them singletons. The sequenced material came from PBMCs. Every receptor here comes from a man younger than 35 in good health and CMV-seronegative. Both conserved end residues are part of each CDR3. The order of the fields is J gene, D gene, clone size, V gene, CDR3 protein, CDR3 DNA. D genes are given only for firm matches. Clone size is stated in some rows and not others, as once, few, many or a class when expanded.

TRBJ1-2,-,-,TRBV4-2,CASSQVTAFGDYGYTF,TGTGCCAGCAGCCAAGTTACGGCGTTCGGGGACTATGGCTACACCTTC
TRBJ1-4,-,-,TRBV4-2,CASSQDQGEKLFF,TGTGCCAGCAGCCAAGATCAGGGCGAAAAACTGTTTTTT
TRBJ1-2,-,-,TRBV5-4,CASSLESGLGYTF,TGTGCCAGCAGCTTGGAGTCAGGGTTAGGCTACACCTTC
TRBJ2-3,-,-,TRBV5-4,CASSLDIKGTDTQYF,TGTGCCAGCAGCTTGGACATTAAAGGCACAGATACGCAGTATTTT
TRBJ1-1,TRBD1,-,TRBV29-1,CSVSQGVLNTEAFF,TGCAGCGTTTCGCAGGGGGTTTTGAACACTGAAGCTTTCTTT
TRBJ2-5,TRBD2,few,TRBV7-9,CASSLISGGFGETQYF,TGTGCCAGCAGCTTAATATCGGGAGGCTTCGGGGAGACCCAGTACTTC
TRBJ2-2,TRBD2,-,TRBV7-3,CASSLGLAGATRMELFF,TGTGCCAGCAGCCTCGGACTAGCGGGGGCAACCCGGATGGAGCTGTTTTTT
TRBJ2-7,-,few,TRBV2,CASSEGGREGYEQYF,TGTGCCAGCAGTGAAGGTGGCAGAGAGGGATACGAGCAGTACTTC
TRBJ1-3,-,-,TRBV7-9,CASSFHTGSVSGNTIYF,TGTGCCAGCAGCTTCCATACAGGTTCCGTCTCTGGAAACACCATATATTTT
TRBJ1-6,TRBD1,-,TRBV5-1,CASSLVGQVNSPLHF,TGCGCCAGCAGCTTGGTTGGACAGGTTAATTCACCCCTCCACTTT
TRBJ2-5,TRBD1,-,TRBV2,CASSEQSGGQETQYF,TGTGCCAGCAGTGAACAATCAGGGGGCCAAGAGACCCAGTACTTC
TRBJ2-5,-,-,TRBV10-1,CASSEQSGETQYF,TGCGCCAGCAGTGAGCAGTCGGGAGAGACCCAGTACTTC
TRBJ1-1,-,-,TRBV5-1,CASSVEQGRTEAFF,TGCGCCAGCAGCGTGGAACAGGGTCGGACTGAAGCTTTCTTT
TRBJ2-3,-,-,TRBV20-1,CSASRRDTQYF,TGCAGTGCTAGTCGTAGAGATACGCAGTATTTT
TRBJ1-4,TRBD1,-,TRBV19,CASLQGKGEKLFF,TGTGCCAGTCTACAGGGGAAGGGGGAAAAACTGTTTTTT
TRBJ1-1,-,-,TRBV5-6,CASSQLGSGKAFF,TGTGCCAGCAGCCAATTGGGTTCGGGAAAAGCTTTCTTT
TRBJ2-3,TRBD1,-,TRBV7-8,CASSQGAGGSTDTQYF,TGTGCCAGCAGCCAGGGGGCGGGCGGTAGCACAGATACGCAGTATTTT